These 25 T cell receptor beta chains were all obtained from the same sample, sequenced in a study of molecular identifiers for immune sequencing clone quantification. TCRdb fed the PCR reads into MiXCR, producing one record per CDR3 protein. The profile covers hundreds of thousands of distinct CDR3 sequences, with roughly 25% appearing a single time and 0.7% to 0.95% taken by the ten largest. Sequencing was done on a sample of naive CD8+ T cells from blood, with Jurkat cell RNA spiked in. Indicated subset: FACS-sorted CD8+CD4-CCR7+CD45RA+ naive T cells. These receptors came from a human donor in good health. Some libraries in this study had Jurkat cell RNA spiked in.

The V gene is TRBV11-2, the J gene TRBJ2-3, with 10 nucleotides matching TRBD2. The CDR3 has 16 amino acids. V lost 4 bases and J lost 5; bases outside the gene matches: 9. CDR1 is SGHAT, CDR2 FQNNGV, per germline. This CDR3 is CASSSSSGGALDTQYF. The DNA of the CDR3 is TGTGCCAGCAGCTCTAGCAGCGGGGGGGCCTTAGATACGCAGTATTTT.

A few counts support this clonotype. CDR3 nucleotide sequence: TGTGCCAGCAGCCAAGGGGAGTGGTCCTACAATGAGCAGTTCTTC. Residues: CASSQGEWSYNEQFF. This chain joins TRBV7-8 and TRBJ2-1; D is tentatively TRBD1 or TRBD2 (5 bases each). This CDR3 region has 15 residues. The ends were cut back, 5 bases at V and 1 base at J, with 12 bases in the middle. Germline V gene data show CDR1 as SGHVS and CDR2 as FQNEAQ.

The chain uses TRBV12-3 or TRBV12-4 and TRBJ2-5, with 7 bases aligning to TRBD1. This CDR3 is 16 amino acids long. The V gene end was trimmed by 5 bases and the J gene end by 3 bases; junction bases not matched to a gene: 12. The CDR3 sequence: CASSAPRDRSEETQYF. The CDR3 DNA is TGTGCCAGCAGTGCTCCTCGGGACAGATCAGAAGAGACCCAGTACTTC.

This clonotype has a handful of counts. J is TRBJ1-2 and V is TRBV6-5, with 8 positions matching TRBD1. With V trimmed by 6 bases and J by 3 bases, 9 bases remained unmatched. Germline V CDR1 and CDR2: MNHEY, SVGAGI. This CDR3 has 15 amino acids. The CDR3 DNA reads TGTGCCAGCAGGCCGACAGGGGAGCCTCACTATGGCTACACCTTC. Its protein product is CASRPTGEPHYGYTF.

This clonotype was seen at least ten times. The V gene is TRBV13, the J gene TRBJ2-7; D might be TRBD1 or TRBD2, each matching 5 bases. Germline-derived CDR1 and CDR2 are PRHDT and FYEKMQ (reference sequence). V shed 1 base and J shed 2 bases, with 15 bases lying between them. The length of the CDR3 is 16 residues. In DNA, the CDR3 is TGTGCCAGCAGCTTAGCGTTGGGGGTTGTAGCCTACGAGCAGTACTTC. This codes for CASSLALGVVAYEQYF.

This clonotype was recorded a few times. The chain has TRBV20-1 and TRBJ1-5; possible D gene TRBD1, 5 bases. Germline loops: CDR1 DFQATT, CDR2 SNEGSKA (reference sequence). Trimming cost V 3 bases and J 2 bases, with 11 bases left between them. The CDR3 extends over 14 amino acids. The CDR3: CSASDSFGNQPQHF. The CDR3 DNA reads as TGCAGTGCTAGCGACAGTTTCGGCAATCAGCCCCAGCATTTT.

This clonotype has a single count. The chain uses TRBV7-2 and TRBJ2-4; 7 positions match TRBD1. Unmatched junction bases numbered 16, after V lost 1 base and J lost 13 bases. CDR3 size: 16 residues. Germline CDR1 is SGHTA and CDR2 is FQGNSA. This chain's CDR3 is CASSLVGSGGRDEQYF. For the CDR3, the DNA is TGTGCCAGCAGCTTAGTAGGGTCAGGGGGTAGGGATGAGCAGTACTTC.

In the case of this clonotype: A junction end diverges from the germline sequence, so it may reflect a read error. DNA for the CDR3: TGCGCCAGCAGCCAAGATGGGGGACAGTACACTGAAGCTTCCTTT. Amino acid sequence: CASSQDGGQYTEASF. V gene TRBV4-3 combines with J gene TRBJ1-1; 7 nucleotides line up with TRBD1. CDR3 size: 15 residues. Germline V gene data show CDR1 as LGHNA and CDR2 as YSLEER.

This clonotype was seen repeatedly, ten times or more. The chain carries TRBV20-1 and TRBJ2-3; 9 bases match TRBD1. V trimming: 5 bases; J trimming: 1 base; junction bases outside the gene matches: 7. The CDR3 extends over 15 amino acids. CDR1 is DFQATT and CDR2 is SNEGSKA in the germline V gene (reference sequence). CDR3 sequence: CSAAGTGFGTDTQYF. CDR3 bases: TGCAGTGCTGCCGGGACAGGGTTTGGCACAGATACGCAGTATTTT.

This clonotype was seen repeatedly, ten times or more. This chain joins TRBV19 and TRBJ2-3, with D perhaps matching TRBD2 (6 bases). The V gene's germline CDR1 is LNHDA and CDR2 SQIVND (reference sequence). The V end was cut by 4 bases, the J end by 4 bases, with 9 bases between. This CDR3 comprises 13 residues. CDR3 amino acids: CASSKSGADTQYF. The CDR3 DNA reads TGTGCCAGTAGTAAATCGGGGGCAGATACGCAGTATTTT.

This clonotype was found a few times. The chain employs TRBV7-9 and TRBJ1-4; 9 bases match TRBD1. With 0 bases clipped from V and 8 bases from J, the junction kept 13 bases outside the gene matches. This CDR3 is 18 amino acids long. Germline V gene lookup returns CDR1 SEHNR and CDR2 FQNEAQ (reference sequence). The CDR3 here is CASSLAPWTGADGEKLFF. CDR3 coding DNA: TGTGCCAGCAGCTTAGCGCCGTGGACAGGGGCGGACGGAGAAAAACTGTTTTTT. The entire variable domain, with the rest obtained from reference TRBV7-9 and TRBJ1-4, is as follows: DTGVSQNPRHKITKRGQNVTFRCDPISEHNRLYWYRQTLGQGPEFLTYFQNEAQLEKSRLLSDRFSAERPKGSFSTLEIQRTEQGDSAMYLCASSLAPWTGADGEKLFFGSGTQLSVL.

In this sample, this clonotype turned up once. This may be a read error: a much more frequent sequence differs by one nucleotide. The CDR3 region is CASSSLAGDEQYF. Here the CDR3 DNA reads TGTGCCAGCAGTAGTCTAGCGGGAGACGAGCAGTACTTC. V and J are TRBV28 and TRBJ2-7; TRBD2 aligns across 10 bases. Trimming cost V 5 bases and J 5 bases; bases outside gene matches: 3. Germline V CDR1 and CDR2: MDHEN, SYDVKM. The CDR3 sequence is 13 residues long.

V and J are TRBV19 and TRBJ2-3, with D perhaps being TRBD1 or TRBD2 (5 bases each). The CDR3 consists of 14 residues. Germline loops: CDR1 LNHDA, CDR2 SQIVND (reference sequence). Trimming pared 8 bases from V and 0 bases from J, leaving 12 bases between. CDR3 sequence: CASGGTSSTDTQYF. CDR3 nucleotide sequence: TGTGCCAGTGGGGGAACGTCTAGCACAGATACGCAGTATTTT.

This clonotype was counted ten times or more. This chain uses TRBV7-9 with TRBJ2-7; D unresolved. This CDR3 is 12 amino acids long. CDR1 is SEHNR and CDR2 is FQNEAQ in the germline V gene (reference sequence). V lost 6 bases, J lost 4 bases, and 10 bases lay in between. In DNA form, the CDR3 reads TGTGCCAGCAGTCAGAGAGCATACGAGCAGTACTTC. It is translated as CASSQRAYEQYF.

This clonotype was observed a few times. CDR3 in DNA: TGTGCCAGCAGCGGGAGGGGGAGTCCCTCCACAGATACGCAGTATTTT. This gives the protein CASSGRGSPSTDTQYF. The chain carries TRBV9 and TRBJ2-3, with D possibly called TRBD1 or TRBD2 (6 bases each). CDR3 length equals 16 residues. The germline V gene has CDR1 SGDLS and CDR2 YYNGEE. V lost 3 bases and J 2 bases, leaving 16 bases between the germline ends.

This clonotype was observed at least ten times. The rearrangement joins TRBV20-1 to TRBJ2-3, with D unclear. The germline V and J ends were trimmed by 0 bases and 6 bases, with 7 bases remaining between them. This CDR3 contains 12 residues. Germline V gives CDR1 DFQATT, CDR2 SNEGSKA (reference sequence). As DNA, the CDR3 is TGCAGTGCTAGAGATCTTTCGGATACGCAGTATTTT. Protein sequence: CSARDLSDTQYF.

The chain carries TRBV27 and TRBJ2-7, with D possibly matching TRBD1 (5 bases). Per the germline V gene, CDR1 is MNHEY and CDR2 is SMNVEV (reference sequence). Trimming stripped 6 bases from V and 2 bases from J, with 11 bases between. This CDR3 is 13 amino acids long. As DNA, the CDR3 is TGTGCCAGCAGGTTGGCAGGGACCTACGAGCAGTACTTC. Amino acids: CASRLAGTYEQYF.

This clonotype was detected ten times or more. The chain links TRBV5-5 to TRBJ2-7; 10 bases are shared with TRBD1. Germline V gene data show CDR1 as SGHKS and CDR2 as YYEKEE (reference sequence). The CDR3 consists of 14 residues. V shed 4 bases and J 0 bases; nucleotides not matched to a gene: 1. Here the CDR3 reads CASSRTGGSYEQYF. In DNA, the CDR3 is TGTGCCAGCAGCCGGACAGGGGGCTCCTACGAGCAGTACTTC.

This clonotype appeared a few times. The chain is built from TRBV9 and TRBJ2-7; D may match TRBD1 or TRBD2 (5 bases each). V lost 2 bases and J 3 bases, leaving 12 bases between the germline ends. This CDR3 spans 14 amino acids. The germline V gene encodes CDR1 SGDLS and CDR2 YYNGEE. The CDR3 reads CASSVGDRVYEQYF. Here the CDR3 DNA reads TGTGCCAGCAGCGTTGGGGACCGAGTCTACGAGCAGTACTTC.

The sample holds many counts of this clonotype. The chain is built from TRBV7-9 and TRBJ1-1, with 7 positions matching TRBD1. With 8 bases clipped from V and 0 bases from J, the junction kept 6 bases outside the gene matches. Germline loops: CDR1 SEHNR, CDR2 FQNEAQ (reference sequence). The CDR3 extends over 14 amino acids. DNA of the CDR3: TGTGCCAGCTACAGGGGAGTGATGAACACTGAAGCTTTCTTT. This gives the protein CASYRGVMNTEAFF.

Comments on this clonotype: This may be a read error: a much more frequent sequence differs by one nucleotide. The rearrangement joins TRBV7-9 to TRBJ2-6; TRBD1 or TRBD2 may be the D gene (5 bases each). Germline V gives CDR1 SEHNR, CDR2 FQNEAQ (reference sequence). The CDR3 covers 16 residues. CDR3 amino acids: CASSLDRVDGADVLTF. As DNA, the CDR3 is TGTGCCAGCAGCTTGGATCGAGTGGACGGGGCCGACGTCCTGACTTTC. Supplemented by reference TRBV7-9 and TRBJ2-6, the full variable domain reads DTGVSQNPRHKITKRGQNVTFRCDPISEHNRLYWYRQTLGQGPEFLTYFQNEAQLEKSRLLSDRFSAERPKGSFSTLEIQRTEQGDSAMYLCASSLDRVDGADVLTFGAGSRLTVL.

This clonotype was recorded at least ten times. The chain couples TRBV27 to TRBJ2-7; D not certain. Germline-derived CDR1 and CDR2 are MNHEY and SMNVEV (reference sequence). The CDR3 runs 13 residues. Trimming took off 5 bases at V and 6 bases at J, with 14 bases between the two ends. For the CDR3, the DNA is TGTGCCAGCAGTCCCACAGATGGGGTCGAGCAGTACTTC. It specifies CASSPTDGVEQYF.

With respect to this clonotype: A much larger clone differs from this one at a single base, so this may be a read error. The conserved closing phenylalanine or tryptophan is absent in this CDR3, likely reflecting a read error. The chain joins TRBV4-1 to TRBJ2-7; D is ambiguous. The V gene lost 0 bases and the J gene lost 4 bases, with 13 bases spanning the gap. CDR1 MGHRA and CDR2 YSYEKL come from the germline V gene. The CDR3 totals 15 residues. CDR3 sequence reads: CASSQDSGGPYEQYL. CDR3 DNA: TGCGCCAGCAGCCAAGATTCGGGCGGACCGTACGAGCAGTACCTC.

V usage is TRBV5-5 and J usage is TRBJ1-2; 10 bases are a match to TRBD1. CDR1 and CDR2 (germline): SGHKS, YYEKEE (reference sequence). The CDR3 totals 17 residues. Trimming removed 0 bases from V and 4 bases from J; junction bases left unmatched: 9. The CDR3 is CASSLDGTGVYGYGYTF. The CDR3 DNA reads TGTGCCAGCAGCTTGGATGGGACAGGGGTGTATGGCTATGGCTACACCTTC. The variable domain in full, completed from reference TRBV5-5 and TRBJ1-2, reads DAGVTQSPTHLIKTRGQQVTLRCSPISGHKSVSWYQQVLGQGPQFIFQYYEKEERGRGNFPDRFSARQFPNYSSELNVNALLLGDSALYLCASSLDGTGVYGYGYTFGSGTRLTVV.

Only a few counts were recorded for this clonotype. The chain has TRBV20-1 and TRBJ2-3; D gene ambiguous. V was trimmed by 6 bases and J by 0 bases, leaving 10 bases between them. This CDR3 spans 13 amino acids. CDR1 is DFQATT and CDR2 is SNEGSKA in the germline V gene (reference sequence). CDR3 sequence: CSATQSSTDTQYF. CDR3 coding DNA: TGCAGTGCGACACAATCTAGCACAGATACGCAGTATTTT.